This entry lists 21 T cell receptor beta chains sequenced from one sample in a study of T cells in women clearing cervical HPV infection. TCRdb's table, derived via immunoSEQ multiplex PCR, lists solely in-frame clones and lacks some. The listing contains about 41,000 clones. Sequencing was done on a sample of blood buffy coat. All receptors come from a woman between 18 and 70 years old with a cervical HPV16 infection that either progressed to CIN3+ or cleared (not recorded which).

CDR3 DNA, as far as it was read: TGCAGTGCTAGACTTGCGAACGGGGAGACC. This encodes CSARLANGET. The CDR3 reads in full as CSARLANGETQYF. The rearrangement joins TRBV20-1 to TRBJ2-5; D remains unclear. The CDR3 end lies 3 residues beyond the end of the read and is filled in from the germline J gene. This CDR3 comprises 13 residues. The V end lost 2 bases, the J end lost 5 bases, and 12 bases lay between the germline ends. Germline loops: CDR1 DFQATT, CDR2 SNEGSKA (reference sequence).

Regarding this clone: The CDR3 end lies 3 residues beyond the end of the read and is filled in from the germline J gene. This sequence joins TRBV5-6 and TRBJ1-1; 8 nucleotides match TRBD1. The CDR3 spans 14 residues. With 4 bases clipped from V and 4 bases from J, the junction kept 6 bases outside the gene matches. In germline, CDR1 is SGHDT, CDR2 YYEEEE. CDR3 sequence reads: CASSPWGTGTEAFF. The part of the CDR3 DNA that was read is TGTGCCAGCAGCCCCTGGGGGACAGGCACTGAA.

The CDR3 reads CASSQPEGYRYSNQPQHF. Incomplete CDR3 DNA: TGCGCCAGCAGTCAACCCGAGGGGTACCGATATAGCAATCAGCCC. The rearrangement links TRBV23-1 to TRBJ1-5, with D possibly being TRBD1 (5 bases). The read gets to within 3 residues of the CDR3 end, and the germline J gene fills in the rest. TRBV23-1 is an ORF, and what it does is uncertain. The CDR3 has 18 amino acids. The V end was cut by 2 bases, the J end by 0 bases, with 17 bases between.

The covered CDR3 bases are TGCAGTGCTAGAGCCTCGGGACTAGCGGTGGGCAATGAG. Residues: CSARASGLAVGNE. The whole CDR3 reads CSARASGLAVGNEQFF. This rearrangement joins TRBV20-1 to TRBJ2-1; 11 bases align to TRBD2. The CDR3 end is not reached by the read, which stops 3 residues before it; the germline J gene fills it in. The V gene end was trimmed by 1 base and the J gene end by 6 bases; junction bases not matched to a gene: 8. The CDR3 extends over 16 amino acids. In germline, CDR1 is DFQATT, CDR2 SNEGSKA (reference sequence).

The CDR3 here is CASSGTGGRGETQYF. The covered CDR3 bases are TGTGCCAGCAGCGGAACGGGGGGTAGGGGGGAGACC. V is TRBV7-3 and J is TRBJ2-5; maybe TRBD2 (7 bases). The read gets to within 3 residues of the CDR3 end, and the germline J gene fills in the rest. The ends were cut back, 5 bases at V and 5 bases at J, with 18 bases in the middle. Germline-derived CDR1 and CDR2 are SGHTA and FQGTGA. This CDR3 has 15 residues.

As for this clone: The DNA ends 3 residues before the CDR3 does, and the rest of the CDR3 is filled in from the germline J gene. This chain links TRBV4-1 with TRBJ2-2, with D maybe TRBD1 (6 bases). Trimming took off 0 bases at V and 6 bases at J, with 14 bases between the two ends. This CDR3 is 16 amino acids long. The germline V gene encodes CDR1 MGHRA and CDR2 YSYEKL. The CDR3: CASSQEARTDAGELFF. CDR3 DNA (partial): TGCGCCAGCAGCCAAGAGGCTAGGACAGATGCCGGGGAG.

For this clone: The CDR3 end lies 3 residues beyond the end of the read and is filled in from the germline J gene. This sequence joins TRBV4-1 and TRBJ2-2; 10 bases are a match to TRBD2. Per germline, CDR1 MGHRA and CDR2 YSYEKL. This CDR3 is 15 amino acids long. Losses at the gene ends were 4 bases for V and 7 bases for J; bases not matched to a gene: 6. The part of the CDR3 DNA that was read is TGCGCCAGCAGCCGAGCGGGAGGGAGTAACGGGGAG. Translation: CASSRAGGSNGE. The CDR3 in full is CASSRAGGSNGELFF.

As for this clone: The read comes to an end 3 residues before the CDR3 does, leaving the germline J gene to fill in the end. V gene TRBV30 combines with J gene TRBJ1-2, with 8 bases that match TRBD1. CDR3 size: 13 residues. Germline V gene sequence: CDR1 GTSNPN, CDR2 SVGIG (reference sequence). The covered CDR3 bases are TGTGCCTGGATGGGACAGGAGATAGCCGGC. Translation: CAWMGQEIAG. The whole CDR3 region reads CAWMGQEIAGYTF.

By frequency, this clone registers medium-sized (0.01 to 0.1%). The part of the CDR3 DNA that was read is TGTGCCAGCTCAGGGACAGACTCCTACGAG. It specifies CASSGTDSYE. The CDR3 in its entirety is CASSGTDSYEQYF. This chain uses TRBV18 with TRBJ2-7, with TRBD1 matching 7 bases. The CDR3 end lies 3 residues beyond the end of the read and is filled in from the germline J gene. Trimming took 5 bases from V and 0 from J; bases not matched to a gene: 1. There are 13 residues in the CDR3. CDR1 is KGHSH, CDR2 LQKENI, per germline. The full variable domain, with the rest looked up from reference TRBV18 and TRBJ2-7, is NAGVMQNPRHLVRRRGQEARLRCSPMKGHSHVYWYRQLPEEGLKFMVYLQKENIIDESGMPKERFSAEFPKEGPSILRIQQVVRGDSAAYFCASSGTDSYEQYFGPGTRLTVT.

The DNA read from the CDR3 is TGTGCCAGCGGCCCTGGGGGGGCAAATTCACCC. Protein sequence: CASGPGGANSP. The entire CDR3 is CASGPGGANSPLHF. The chain links TRBV7-3 to TRBJ1-6; tentatively, D is TRBD1 (6 bases). Read coverage stops 3 residues before the CDR3 terminus; the germline J gene supplies the remainder. V lost 8 bases and J 7 bases, leaving 15 bases between the germline ends. This CDR3 contains 14 residues. Germline V gene sequence: CDR1 SGHTA, CDR2 FQGTGA.

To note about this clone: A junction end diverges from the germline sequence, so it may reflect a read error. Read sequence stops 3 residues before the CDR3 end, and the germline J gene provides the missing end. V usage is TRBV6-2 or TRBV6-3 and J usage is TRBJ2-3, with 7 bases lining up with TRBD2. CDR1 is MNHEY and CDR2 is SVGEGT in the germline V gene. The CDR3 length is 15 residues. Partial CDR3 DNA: TGTACCAGCAGTTCGGTCGGGACTAACACAGATACG. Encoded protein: CTSSSVGTNTDT. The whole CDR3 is CTSSSVGTNTDTQYF.

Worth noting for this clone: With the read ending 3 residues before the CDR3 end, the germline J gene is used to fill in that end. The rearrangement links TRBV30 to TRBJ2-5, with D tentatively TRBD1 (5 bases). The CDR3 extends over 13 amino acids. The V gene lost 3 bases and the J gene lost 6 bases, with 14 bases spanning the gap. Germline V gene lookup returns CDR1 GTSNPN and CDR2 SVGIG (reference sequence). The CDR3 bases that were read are TGTGCCTGGAGCCGTGGGGCGGTACAGACC. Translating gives CAWSRGAVQT. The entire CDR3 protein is CAWSRGAVQTQYF.

The CDR3 bases that were read are TGTGCCTGGAGTGTAAAACAGGGGATGAACACTGAA. It is translated as CAWSVKQGMNTE. The whole CDR3 protein is CAWSVKQGMNTEAFF. The J gene is TRBJ1-1, the V gene TRBV30, with 7 bases identical to TRBD1. Read sequence stops 3 residues before the CDR3 end, and the germline J gene provides the missing end. Trimming cost V 0 bases and J 0 bases; bases outside gene matches: 4. The germline V gene encodes CDR1 GTSNPN and CDR2 SVGIG (reference sequence). The CDR3 covers 15 residues.

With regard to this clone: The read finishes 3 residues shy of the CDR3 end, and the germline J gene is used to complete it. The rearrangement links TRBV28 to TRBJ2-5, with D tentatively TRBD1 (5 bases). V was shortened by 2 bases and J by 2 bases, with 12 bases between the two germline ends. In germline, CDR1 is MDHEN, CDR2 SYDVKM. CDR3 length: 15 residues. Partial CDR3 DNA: TGTGCCAGCAGTTTAGACAGCCTCTCGCAAGAGACC. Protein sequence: CASSLDSLSQET. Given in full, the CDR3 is CASSLDSLSQETQYF.

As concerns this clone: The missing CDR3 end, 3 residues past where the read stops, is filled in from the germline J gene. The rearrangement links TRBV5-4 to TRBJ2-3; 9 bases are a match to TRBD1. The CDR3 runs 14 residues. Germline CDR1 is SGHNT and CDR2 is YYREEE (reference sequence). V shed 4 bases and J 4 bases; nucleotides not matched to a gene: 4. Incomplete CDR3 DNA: TGTGCCAGCAGCGGACAGGGGTTGTCAGATACG. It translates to CASSGQGLSDT. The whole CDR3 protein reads CASSGQGLSDTQYF.

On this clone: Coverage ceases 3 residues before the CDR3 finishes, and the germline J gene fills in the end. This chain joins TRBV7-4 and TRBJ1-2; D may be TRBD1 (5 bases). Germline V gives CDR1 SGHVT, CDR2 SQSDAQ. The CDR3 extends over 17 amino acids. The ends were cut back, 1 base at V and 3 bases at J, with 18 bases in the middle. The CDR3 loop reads CASSLEGGAVRDYGYTF. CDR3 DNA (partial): TGTGCCAGCAGCTTAGAGGGAGGGGCAGTAAGGGACTATGGC.

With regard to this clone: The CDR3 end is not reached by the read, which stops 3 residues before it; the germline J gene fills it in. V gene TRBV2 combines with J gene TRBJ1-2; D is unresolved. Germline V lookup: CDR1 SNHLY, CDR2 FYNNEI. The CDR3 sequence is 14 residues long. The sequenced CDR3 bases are TGTGCCAGCAGTGGGGCCAGACACGAAAAGGGC. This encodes CASSGARHEKG. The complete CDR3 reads CASSGARHEKGYTF.

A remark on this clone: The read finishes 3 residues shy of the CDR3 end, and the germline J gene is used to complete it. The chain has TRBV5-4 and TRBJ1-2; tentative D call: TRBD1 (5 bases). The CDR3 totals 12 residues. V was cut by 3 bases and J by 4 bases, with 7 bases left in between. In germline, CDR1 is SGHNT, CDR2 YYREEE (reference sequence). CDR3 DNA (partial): TGTGCCAGCAGCTCTGACAGCTATGGC. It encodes CASSSDSYG. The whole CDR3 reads CASSSDSYGYTF.

CDR3: CASSHSYEQYF. CDR3 bases read: TGTGCCAGCAGCCACTCCTACGAG. This chain connects TRBV12-3 or TRBV12-4 to TRBJ2-7; unclear D gene. The read terminates 3 residues ahead of where the CDR3 ends, so the germline J gene completes it. The ends were cut back, 6 bases at V and 0 bases at J, with 3 bases in the middle. The length of the CDR3 is 11 residues.

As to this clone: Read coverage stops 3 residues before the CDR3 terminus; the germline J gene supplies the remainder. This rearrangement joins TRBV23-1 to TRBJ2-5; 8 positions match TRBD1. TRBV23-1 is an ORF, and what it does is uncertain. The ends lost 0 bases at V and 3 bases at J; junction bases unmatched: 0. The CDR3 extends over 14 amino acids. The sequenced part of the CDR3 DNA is TGCGCCAGCAGTCAATCGGACAGGGAAGAGACC. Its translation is CASSQSDREET. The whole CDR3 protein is CASSQSDREETQYF.

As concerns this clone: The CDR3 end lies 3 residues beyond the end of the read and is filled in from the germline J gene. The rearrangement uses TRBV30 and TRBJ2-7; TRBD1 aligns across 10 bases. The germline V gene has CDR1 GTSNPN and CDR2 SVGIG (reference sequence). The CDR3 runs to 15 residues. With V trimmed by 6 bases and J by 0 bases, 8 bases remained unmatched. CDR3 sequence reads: CACPPGQGSSYEQYF. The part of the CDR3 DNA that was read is TGTGCCTGCCCTCCGGGACAGGGGAGCTCCTACGAG.